The sample holds a few counts of the clone carrying this TCR beta chain. Its antigen is undetermined. Roughly 10 milliliters of peripheral blood were drawn from each donor. This specimen comes from a study of blood T cells in healthy people across ages. Sample-barcoded 5' priming and a J-beta primer mix drove a second PCR of roughly 6 to 12 cycles. A template-switch adaptor containing 12 random nucleotides labeled each cDNA molecule. TCRdb re-called the 5' RACE reads through MiXCR, storing one row per CDR3 protein. In the table there are 800,000 to 1,000,000 distinct CDR3 sequences, roughly 52% of which are singletons. Notes on the study in general: Naive CD4+ cell counts and diversity both ran higher in long-lived than in aged donors.

CDR3 size: 16 residues. V lost 0 bases, J lost 0 bases, and 11 bases lay in between. From germline, CDR1 is LGHNA and CDR2 YNFKEQ. The chain couples TRBV4-2 to TRBJ2-5; no clear D. The clonotype originates from a man aged 25 to 40 in good health. Sequencing input: blood. CDR3 sequence reads: CASSQESLVHQETQYF. CDR3 in DNA: TGTGCCAGCAGCCAAGAATCCCTCGTTCACCAAGAGACCCAGTACTTC.